The 21 T cell receptor beta chains below come from one sample, sequenced in a study of blood T cell repertoires in COVID-19. Method: immunoSEQ multiplex PCR; TCRdb's copy keeps in-frame clones and lacks some. The repertoire includes approximately 290,000 clones, approximately 91% of them detected once, and under 15% sits in the top ten. The sequenced material came from peripheral blood. The receptors were sampled from a woman between 55 and 75 years old with acute or convalescent COVID-19.

The chain couples TRBV5-8 to TRBJ2-7, with D maybe TRBD1 (5 bases). Germline lookup yields CDR1 SGHTS and CDR2 YDEGEE. The CDR3 has 15 residues. The V gene lost 4 bases and the J gene lost 7 bases, with 21 bases spanning the gap. CDR3 protein: CASSIVAIPGMEQYF. Written as DNA, the CDR3 is TGTGCCAGCAGCATTGTTGCAATCCCAGGGATGGAGCAGTACTTC.

V gene TRBV4-1 combines with J gene TRBJ1-5, with a weak D call TRBD1 (5 bases). V was cut by 0 bases and J by 3 bases, with 15 bases left in between. Germline values: CDR1 MGHRA, CDR2 YSYEKL. The CDR3 is 17 residues long. In nucleotides, the CDR3 is TGCGCCAGCAGCCAAGATTTCGGGCAGGGTTTCAATCAGCCCCAGCATTTT. Encoded protein: CASSQDFGQGFNQPQHF.

The rearrangement joins TRBV7-8 to TRBJ2-1, with TRBD2 matching over 7 bases. The ends lost 5 bases at V and 5 bases at J; junction bases unmatched: 12. CDR1 and CDR2 from the germline V gene are SGHVS and FQNEAQ. CDR3 length equals 16 residues. DNA for the CDR3: TGTGCCAGCAGCCTCCCACTGGCTAGCGGTCACAATGAGCAGTTCTTC. Translating gives CASSLPLASGHNEQFF. Filled out from reference TRBV7-8 and TRBJ2-1, the complete variable domain reads GAGVSQSPRYKVAKRGQDVALRCDPISGHVSLFWYQQALGQGPEFLTYFQNEAQLDKSGLPSDRFFAERPEGSVSTLKIQRTQQEDSAVYLCASSLPLASGHNEQFFGPGTRLTVL.

The V gene is TRBV18, the J gene TRBJ1-2; 8 nucleotides match TRBD1. The CDR3 is 15 amino acids. Per the germline V gene, CDR1 is KGHSH and CDR2 is LQKENI. V lost 4 bases, J lost 5 bases, and 9 bases stayed unmatched. The CDR3 DNA sequence: TGTGCCAGCTCACTTAATGGACAGGGCGCGTATGGCTACACCTTC. As protein: CASSLNGQGAYGYTF.

The chain recombines TRBV24-1 with TRBJ1-1; 10 bases agree with TRBD1. The CDR3 extends over 17 amino acids. The germline gives CDR1 KGHDR, CDR2 SFDVKD. V was pared by 6 bases and J by 4 bases, with 13 bases of the junction left unmatched. DNA for the CDR3: TGTGCCACCAGTTGTACCGGGACAGGGGAATGGAGCACTGAAGCTTTCTTT. The encoded protein is CATSCTGTGEWSTEAFF.

The chain employs TRBV10-3 and TRBJ2-7; 14 nucleotides line up with TRBD2. Trimming cost V 4 bases and J 5 bases; bases outside gene matches: 7. The CDR3 has 16 residues. CDR1 and CDR2 from the germline V gene are ENHRY and SYGVKD. The CDR3 bases are TGTGCCATCAGTGGTGGGACTAGCGGGAGTTTCGACGAGCAGTACTTC. Residues: CAISGGTSGSFDEQYF.

The chain couples TRBV23-1 to TRBJ2-7; D possibly corresponds to TRBD1 (6 bases). TRBV23-1 qualifies as an ORF whose function is uncertain. This CDR3 is built from 13 residues. The germline V and J ends were trimmed by 4 bases and 4 bases, with 11 bases remaining between them. The CDR3 spells CASSLGGPYEQYF. Here the CDR3 DNA reads TGCGCCAGCAGTCTTGGGGGCCCATACGAGCAGTACTTC.

The CDR3 DNA sequence: TGTGCCAGCAGCCCCTTGAGCCCATACGAGCAGTACTTC. Protein: CASSPLSPYEQYF. This sequence joins TRBV28 and TRBJ2-7; D remains ambiguous. The CDR3 has 13 amino acids. Germline V gene data show CDR1 as MDHEN and CDR2 as SYDVKM. The V gene lost 6 bases and the J gene lost 4 bases, with 13 bases spanning the gap.

The V gene is TRBV27, the J gene TRBJ1-1; no firm D call. Germline V lookup: CDR1 MNHEY, CDR2 SMNVEV (reference sequence). V was trimmed by 6 bases and J by 4 bases, leaving 9 bases between them. The CDR3 has 12 amino acids. DNA for the CDR3: TGTGCCAGCAGCCGACTTGGCACTGAAGCTTTCTTT. It is translated as CASSRLGTEAFF.

The genes are TRBV7-9 and TRBJ1-6; 7 bases fit TRBD1. CDR3 length: 14 residues. Germline V CDR1 and CDR2: SEHNR, FQNEAQ (reference sequence). Losses at the gene ends were 5 bases for V and 5 bases for J; bases not matched to a gene: 3. CDR3 residues: CASSQDRNNSPLHF. The CDR3 DNA follows: TGTGCCAGCAGCCAGGACAGGAATAATTCACCCCTCCACTTT.

The chain employs TRBV7-6 and TRBJ1-4, with 9 bases lining up with TRBD1. CDR3 length: 15 residues. With V trimmed by 4 bases and J by 7 bases, 7 bases remained unmatched. Germline CDR1 is SGHVS and CDR2 is FNYEAQ. CDR3 in DNA: TGTGCCAGCAGCTCTACAGGGGGCGGGGGTGAAAAACTGTTTTTT. Its protein product is CASSSTGGGGEKLFF.

The chain employs TRBV24-1 and TRBJ2-1; possibly TRBD1 for D (5 bases). In germline, CDR1 is KGHDR, CDR2 SFDVKD. V lost 4 bases and J lost 6, with 15 bases in between. The CDR3 is made up of 15 amino acids. CDR3 DNA: TGTGCCACCAGTGAGGAGACAGAGAACATCAATGAGCAGTTCTTC. Translated: CATSEETENINEQFF.

In DNA, the CDR3 is TGTGCCAGCTCACCAGAACAGGGACACTATGGCTACACCTTC. Its translation: CASSPEQGHYGYTF. V and J are TRBV18 and TRBJ1-2; maybe TRBD1 (6 bases). CDR1 is KGHSH, CDR2 LQKENI, per germline. V was clipped by 2 bases and J by 3 bases, with 10 bases between them. This CDR3 region has 14 residues.

The chain uses TRBV7-2 and TRBJ2-7; D call uncertain. CDR3 length equals 14 residues. Trimming took off 1 base at V and 5 bases at J, with 12 bases between the two ends. Germline CDR1 SGHTA, CDR2 FQGNSA. For the CDR3, the DNA is TGTGCCAGCAGCTTAGGCTTAGGAGAGGACGAGCAGTACTTC. Translation gives CASSLGLGEDEQYF.

This chain connects TRBV9 to TRBJ2-1; D is unresolved. V was pared by 0 bases and J by 8 bases, with 9 bases between. The V gene's germline CDR1 is SGDLS and CDR2 YYNGEE. The CDR3 extends over 13 amino acids. The CDR3 bases are TGTGCCAGCAGCGTAGCCCCTAAAGATGAGCAGTTCTTC. It specifies CASSVAPKDEQFF.

This rearrangement joins TRBV6-5 to TRBJ1-2; D is unclear. V was trimmed by 7 bases and J by 3 bases, leaving 15 bases between them. CDR3 length equals 14 residues. Germline V gives CDR1 MNHEY, CDR2 SVGAGI. CDR3 amino acids: CASTPLFLDYGYTF. The CDR3 coding sequence is TGTGCCAGCACCCCCCTATTTCTGGACTATGGCTACACCTTC.

This clone was picked up one time. This sequence joins TRBV28 and TRBJ2-7, with 8 bases aligning to TRBD2. V was pared by 6 bases and J by 0 bases, with 4 bases of the junction left unmatched. CDR1 is MDHEN, CDR2 SYDVKM, per germline. CDR3 size: 14 residues. CDR3 protein: CASSRTSFSYEQYF. The DNA of the CDR3 is TGTGCCAGCAGCAGGACTAGCTTCTCCTACGAGCAGTACTTC.

The chain uses TRBV15 and TRBJ2-7; D remains ambiguous. The CDR3 runs 14 residues. V was trimmed by 6 bases and J by 2 bases, leaving 14 bases between them. The V gene's germline CDR1 is LNHNV and CDR2 YYDKDF (reference sequence). CDR3 protein: CATRDPGSTYEQYF. CDR3 DNA sequence: TGTGCCACCAGAGACCCAGGTTCAACCTACGAGCAGTACTTC. The entire variable domain, with the rest obtained from reference TRBV15 and TRBJ2-7, is as follows: DAMVIQNPRYQVTQFGKPVTLSCSQTLNHNVMYWYQQKSSQAPKLLFHYYDKDFNNEADTPDNFQSRRPNTSFCFLDIRSPGLGDTAMYLCATRDPGSTYEQYFGPGTRLTVT.

The chain combines TRBV9 with TRBJ2-2, with a tentative D call TRBD2 (5 bases). CDR3 length: 16 residues. Germline V gives CDR1 SGDLS, CDR2 YYNGEE. Trimming left V 4 bases short and J 6 bases short, with 19 bases between. For the CDR3, the DNA is TGTGCCAGCAGCCCCCCCGGGGTCTTGAAGGCCGGGGAGCTGTTTTTT. Its translation: CASSPPGVLKAGELFF.

This chain uses TRBV7-8 with TRBJ2-7, with D unclear. Germline V gene sequence: CDR1 SGHVS, CDR2 FQNEAQ. This CDR3 comprises 13 residues. Trimming took 2 bases from V and 0 from J, leaving 5 bases between them. The CDR3 region has the DNA TGTGCCAGCAGCTTAACTCCCTCCTACGAGCAGTACTTC. Amino acids: CASSLTPSYEQYF.

The rearrangement uses TRBV5-4 and TRBJ2-7; TRBD2 matches 8 bases. Germline-derived CDR1 and CDR2 are SGHNT and YYREEE (reference sequence). The CDR3 runs 15 residues. Unmatched junction bases numbered 5, after V lost 1 base and J lost 2 bases. The CDR3 protein is CASSLSSGKTYEQYF. CDR3 nucleotide sequence: TGTGCCAGCAGCTTGAGTAGCGGGAAGACCTACGAGCAGTACTTC.